Below are 13 T cell receptor beta chains sequenced from a single sample in a study of STAT5B mutations in CD4+ large granular lymphocyte leukemia. Data came from immunoSEQ multiplex PCR; TCRdb stores just in-frame clones and leaves some out. The data show thousands of clones, 65% to 90% seen once. Input material: CD4+ T cells from blood buffy coats. These receptors were collected from a human donor in good health.

V and J are TRBV23-1 and TRBJ2-7, with 10 nucleotides matching TRBD1. TRBV23-1 is annotated as an ORF whose role is uncertain. V lost 2 bases and J lost 2; bases outside the gene matches: 6. The CDR3 runs to 16 residues. The CDR3 DNA reads as TGCGCCAGCAGTCAAGCCCGGACAGGGGGAGCCTACGAGCAGTACTTC. Amino acids: CASSQARTGGAYEQYF.

The rearrangement joins TRBV6-5 to TRBJ2-7; 12 positions agree with TRBD2. CDR1 and CDR2 (germline): MNHEY, SVGAGI. V lost 5 bases to trimming and J lost 6 bases; unmatched junction nucleotides: 8. CDR3 size: 15 residues. CDR3 protein: CASSALAGGPGEQYF. For the CDR3, the DNA is TGTGCCAGCAGTGCTCTAGCGGGAGGGCCTGGCGAGCAGTACTTC.

This chain connects TRBV7-3 to TRBJ2-2, with 11 nucleotides matching TRBD2. Per germline, CDR1 SGHTA and CDR2 FQGTGA. Trimming took 5 bases from V and 6 from J; bases not matched to a gene: 5. This CDR3 has 15 residues. CDR3 nucleotide sequence: TGTGCCAGCAGCCAACTAGCGGGAGCCCCCGGGGAGCTGTTTTTT. Residues: CASSQLAGAPGELFF.

This clone was counted once. The rearrangement uses TRBV5-4 and TRBJ2-3; TRBD2 matches 13 bases. The CDR3 extends over 16 amino acids. Germline lookup yields CDR1 SGHNT and CDR2 YYREEE (reference sequence). J was trimmed by 5 bases and V by 7 bases; bases with no gene match: 10. The CDR3 DNA is TGTGCCAGCGGCCCACTAGCGGGAGGGCCGGTAGATACGCAGTATTTT. This codes for CASGPLAGGPVDTQYF. Variable domain in full (rest from reference TRBV5-4 and TRBJ2-3): ETGVTQSPTHLIKTRGQQVTLRCSSQSGHNTVSWYQQALGQGPQFIFQYYREEENGRGNFPPRFSGLQFPNYSSELNVNALELDDSALYLCASGPLAGGPVDTQYFGPGTRLTVL.

The gene calls are TRBV4-3 and TRBJ2-1, with TRBD2 matching 7 bases. The CDR3 covers 16 residues. From germline, CDR1 is LGHNA and CDR2 YSLEER. Losses at the gene ends were 0 bases for V and 2 bases for J; bases not matched to a gene: 4. CDR3 sequence (DNA): TGCGCCAGCAGCCAAGAGACGGGAGGTACCTACAATGAGCAGTTCTTC. Translating it yields CASSQETGGTYNEQFF.

The rearrangement uses TRBV19 and TRBJ2-3; TRBD2 agrees at 7 bases. The CDR3 length is 14 residues. Looked up from germline, CDR1 is LNHDA and CDR2 is SQIVND (reference sequence). Trimming took 2 bases from V and 4 from J; bases not matched to a gene: 3. The CDR3 region has the DNA TGTGCCAGTAGTATAAGCGGGATCCCAGATACGCAGTATTTT. Its translation is CASSISGIPDTQYF.

J is TRBJ2-1 and V is TRBV6-1; D possibly corresponds to TRBD1 (5 bases). V dropped 1 base and J dropped 12 bases, with 10 bases sitting between them. The CDR3 runs to 12 residues. Germline V lookup: CDR1 MNHNS, CDR2 SASEGT. CDR3 bases: TGTGCCAGCAGTGAAGGGACATGGGGGCAGTTCTTC. The encoded protein is CASSEGTWGQFF.

The V call is TRBV7-3, the J call TRBJ2-1; D is unresolved. This CDR3 contains 13 residues. Looked up from germline, CDR1 is SGHTA and CDR2 is FQGTGA. V dropped 3 bases and J dropped 5 bases, with 8 bases sitting between them. The CDR3 spells CASSFEIHNEQFF. In nucleotides, the CDR3 is TGTGCCAGCAGCTTCGAGATCCACAATGAGCAGTTCTTC.

The chain recombines TRBV28 with TRBJ1-4; D unresolved. Germline V CDR1 and CDR2: MDHEN, SYDVKM. Trimming cost V 7 bases and J 8 bases, with 14 bases left between them. This CDR3 region has 13 residues. CDR3 amino acids: CASTGEGREKLFF. CDR3 nucleotides: TGTGCCAGCACCGGGGAGGGTCGGGAAAAACTGTTTTTT.

The rearrangement joins TRBV6-1 to TRBJ2-5, with a weak D call TRBD2 (6 bases). The CDR3 consists of 15 residues. Deletions cut 6 bases from V and 5 bases from J, with 19 bases between. Germline assignment: CDR1 MNHNS and CDR2 SASEGT. DNA for the CDR3: TGTGCCAGCAGCGTCCGGGACCGGGAGTTGGAGACCCAGTACTTC. The encoded protein is CASSVRDRELETQYF.

Remarks on this clone: This specimen includes other DNA sequences encoding the same CDR3. CDR3 loop: CASSPRGQGSEEQYF. CDR3 DNA: TGTGCCAGCAGCCCTAGGGGGCAGGGATCAGAAGAGCAGTACTTC. V gene TRBV7-2 combines with J gene TRBJ2-7; 7 bases line up with TRBD1. CDR3 length equals 15 residues. Germline lookup yields CDR1 SGHTA and CDR2 FQGNSA. After removal of 5 bases from V and 7 bases from J, the junction contained 14 bases not matched to a gene.

This chain links TRBV28 with TRBJ1-4; the D is unclear. In germline, CDR1 is MDHEN, CDR2 SYDVKM. CDR3 length: 14 amino acids. Trimming removed 3 bases at V and 7 bases at J, with 12 bases between. This CDR3 reads CASSLRQHLEKLFF. The CDR3 bases are TGTGCCAGCAGTTTGAGGCAGCACCTTGAAAAACTGTTTTTT.

The J gene is TRBJ1-1, the V gene TRBV27; possible D gene TRBD1, 6 bases. The CDR3 is 14 residues long. Trimming left V 7 bases short and J 5 bases short, with 17 bases between. CDR1 is MNHEY and CDR2 is SMNVEV in the germline V gene (reference sequence). The CDR3: CASTTLGGRTEAFF. The CDR3 coding sequence is TGTGCCAGCACAACTCTCGGGGGCCGGACTGAAGCTTTCTTT.